The source of this T cell receptor beta chain is a study of T cell responses to AZD1222 COVID-19 vaccine. The protocol was immunoSEQ multiplex PCR, while the TCRdb copy is restricted to in-frame clones and leaves out a portion. The table includes some 120,000 clones, less than 95% detected once. Trimming took off 5 bases at V and 3 bases at J, with 16 bases between the two ends. CDR1 and CDR2 (germline): MDHEN, SYDVKM. The CDR3 has 15 amino acids. The material sequenced was peripheral blood, taken on day 0 of AZD1222 vaccination. The TCR was taken from an adult in good health. This chain joins TRBV28 and TRBJ1-2; D is possibly TRBD1 (5 bases). The CDR3 DNA reads as TGTGCCAGCAGTACCAGGGCCCCCCCTTACTATGGCTACACCTTC. Protein sequence: CASSTRAPPYYGYTF.